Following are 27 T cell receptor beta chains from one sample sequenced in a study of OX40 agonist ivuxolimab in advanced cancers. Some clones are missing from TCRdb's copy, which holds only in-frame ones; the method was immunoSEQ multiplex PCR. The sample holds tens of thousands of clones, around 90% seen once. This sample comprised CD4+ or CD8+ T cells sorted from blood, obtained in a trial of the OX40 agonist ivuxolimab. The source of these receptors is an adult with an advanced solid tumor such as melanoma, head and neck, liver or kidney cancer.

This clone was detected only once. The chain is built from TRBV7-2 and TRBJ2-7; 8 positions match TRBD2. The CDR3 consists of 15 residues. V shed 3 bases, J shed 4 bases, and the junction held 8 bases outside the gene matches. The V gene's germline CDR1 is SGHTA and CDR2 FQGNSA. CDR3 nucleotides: TGTGCCAGCAGCTTTTCTAGCGGGCCAACATACGAGCAGTACTTC. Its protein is CASSFSSGPTYEQYF.

Here the CDR3 DNA reads TGTGCCAGTAGGAGTACTAGCACAGATACGCAGTATTTT. Translated: CASRSTSTDTQYF. This chain uses TRBV19 with TRBJ2-3; no definite D call. Germline V gene data show CDR1 as LNHDA and CDR2 as SQIVND (reference sequence). The V and J ends lost 6 bases and 0 bases respectively, with 7 bases between them. The CDR3 has 13 residues. The whole variable domain, remainder taken from reference TRBV19 and TRBJ2-3, is DGGITQSPKYLFRKEGQNVTLSCEQNLNHDAMYWYRQDPGQGLRLIYYSQIVNDFQKGDIAEGYSVSREKKESFPLTVTSAQKNPTAFYLCASRSTSTDTQYFGPGTRLTVL.

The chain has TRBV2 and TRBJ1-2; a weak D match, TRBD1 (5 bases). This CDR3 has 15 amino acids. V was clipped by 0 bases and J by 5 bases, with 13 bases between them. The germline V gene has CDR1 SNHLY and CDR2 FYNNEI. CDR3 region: CASSEAGGVMYGYTF. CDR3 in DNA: TGTGCCAGCAGTGAAGCGGGGGGGGTCATGTATGGCTACACCTTC. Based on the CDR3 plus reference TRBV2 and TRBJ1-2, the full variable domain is EPEVTQTPSHQVTQMGQEVILRCVPISNHLYFYWYRQILGQKVEFLVSFYNNEISEKSEIFDDQFSVERPDGSNFTLKIRSTKLEDSAMYFCASSEAGGVMYGYTFGSGTRLTVV.

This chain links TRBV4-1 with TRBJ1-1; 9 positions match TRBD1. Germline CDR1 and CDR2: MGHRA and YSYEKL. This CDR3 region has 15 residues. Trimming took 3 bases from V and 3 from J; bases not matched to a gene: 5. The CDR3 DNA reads TGCGCCAGCAGCCAGTTGGGACAGGGATACACTGAAGCTTTCTTT. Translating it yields CASSQLGQGYTEAFF.

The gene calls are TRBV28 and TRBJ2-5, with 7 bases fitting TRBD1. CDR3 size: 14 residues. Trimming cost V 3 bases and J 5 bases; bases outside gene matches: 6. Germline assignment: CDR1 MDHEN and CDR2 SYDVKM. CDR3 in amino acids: CASSLNRGLETQYF. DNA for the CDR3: TGTGCCAGCAGTTTGAACAGGGGTCTCGAGACCCAGTACTTC.

CDR3 residues: CASSPFPQRPSENIQYF. CDR3 DNA sequence: TGCGCCAGCAGCCCCTTCCCCCAGCGCCCGTCGGAAAACATTCAGTACTTC. This sequence joins TRBV4-1 and TRBJ2-4, with no clear D. This CDR3 comprises 17 residues. Trimming left V 4 bases short and J 5 bases short, with 21 bases between. CDR1 is MGHRA and CDR2 is YSYEKL in the germline V gene.

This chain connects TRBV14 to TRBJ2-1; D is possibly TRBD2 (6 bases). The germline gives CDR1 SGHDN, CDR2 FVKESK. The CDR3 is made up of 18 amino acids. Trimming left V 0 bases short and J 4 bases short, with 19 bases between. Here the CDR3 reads CASSQDAGTRVLYNEQFF. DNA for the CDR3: TGTGCCAGCAGCCAAGATGCCGGGACTCGTGTCCTATACAATGAGCAGTTCTTC.

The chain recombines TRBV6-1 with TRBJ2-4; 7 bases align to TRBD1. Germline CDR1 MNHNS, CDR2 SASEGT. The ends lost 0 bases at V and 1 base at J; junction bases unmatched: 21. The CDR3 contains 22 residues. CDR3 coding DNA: TGTGCCAGCAGTGAAGCGCTTGTTAGGGACAGAGACTTTCAGCTGGCCAAAAACATTCAGTACTTC. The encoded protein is CASSEALVRDRDFQLAKNIQYF.

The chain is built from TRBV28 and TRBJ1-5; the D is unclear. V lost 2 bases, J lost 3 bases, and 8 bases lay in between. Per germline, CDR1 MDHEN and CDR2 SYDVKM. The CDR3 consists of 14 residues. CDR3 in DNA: TGTGCCAGCAGTTTAAGCACGGTCAATCAGCCCCAGCATTTT. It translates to CASSLSTVNQPQHF.

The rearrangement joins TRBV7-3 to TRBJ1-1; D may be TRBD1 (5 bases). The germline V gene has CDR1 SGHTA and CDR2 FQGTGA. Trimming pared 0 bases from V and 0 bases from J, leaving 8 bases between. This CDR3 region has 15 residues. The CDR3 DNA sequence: TGTGCCAGCAGCTTAACTGGGGCCATGAACACTGAAGCTTTCTTT. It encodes CASSLTGAMNTEAFF.

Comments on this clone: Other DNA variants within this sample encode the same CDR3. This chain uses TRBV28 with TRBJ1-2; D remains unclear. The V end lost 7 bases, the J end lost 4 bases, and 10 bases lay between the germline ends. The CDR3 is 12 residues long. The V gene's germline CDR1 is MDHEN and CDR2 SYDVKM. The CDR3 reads CASIIDGYGYTF. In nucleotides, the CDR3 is TGTGCCAGCATTATTGACGGCTATGGCTACACCTTC.

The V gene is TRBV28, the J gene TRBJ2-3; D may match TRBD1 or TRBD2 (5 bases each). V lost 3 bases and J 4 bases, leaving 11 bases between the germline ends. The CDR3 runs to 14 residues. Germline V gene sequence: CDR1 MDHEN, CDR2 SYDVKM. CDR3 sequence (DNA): TGTGCCAGCAGTTTGGGGGTGGGTTCAGATACGCAGTATTTT. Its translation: CASSLGVGSDTQYF. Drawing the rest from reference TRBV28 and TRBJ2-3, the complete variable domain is DVKVTQSSRYLVKRTGEKVFLECVQDMDHENMFWYRQDPGLGLRLIYFSYDVKMKEKGDIPEGYSVSREKKERFSLILESASTNQTSMYLCASSLGVGSDTQYFGPGTRLTVL.

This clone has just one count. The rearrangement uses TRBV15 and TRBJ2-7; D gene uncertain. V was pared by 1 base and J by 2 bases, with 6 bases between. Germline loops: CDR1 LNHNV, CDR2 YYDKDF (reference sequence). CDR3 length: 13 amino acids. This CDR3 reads CATSRGEAYEQYF. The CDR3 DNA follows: TGTGCCACCAGCAGAGGAGAGGCCTACGAGCAGTACTTC.

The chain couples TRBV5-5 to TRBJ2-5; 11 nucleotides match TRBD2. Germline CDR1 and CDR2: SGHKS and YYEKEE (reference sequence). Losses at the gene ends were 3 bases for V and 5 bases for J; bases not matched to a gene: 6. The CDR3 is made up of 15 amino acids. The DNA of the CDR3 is TGTGCCAGCAGCTCCCGGGTAGCGGGAGGGGAGACCCAGTACTTC. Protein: CASSSRVAGGETQYF.

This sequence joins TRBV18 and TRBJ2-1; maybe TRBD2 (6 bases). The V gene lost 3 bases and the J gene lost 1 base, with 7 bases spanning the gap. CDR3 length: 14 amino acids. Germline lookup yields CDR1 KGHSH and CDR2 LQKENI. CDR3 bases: TGTGCCAGCTCACCTGCGGGATCCTACAATGAGCAGTTCTTC. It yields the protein CASSPAGSYNEQFF. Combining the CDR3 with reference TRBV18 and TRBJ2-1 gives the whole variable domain NAGVMQNPRHLVRRRGQEARLRCSPMKGHSHVYWYRQLPEEGLKFMVYLQKENIIDESGMPKERFSAEFPKEGPSILRIQQVVRGDSAAYFCASSPAGSYNEQFFGPGTRLTVL.

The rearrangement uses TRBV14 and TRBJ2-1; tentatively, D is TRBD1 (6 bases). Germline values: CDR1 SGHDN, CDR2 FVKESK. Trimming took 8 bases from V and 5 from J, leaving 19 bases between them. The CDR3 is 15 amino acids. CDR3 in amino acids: CASGPRQDGDNEQFF. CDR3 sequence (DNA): TGTGCCAGCGGCCCAAGACAGGATGGGGACAATGAGCAGTTCTTC. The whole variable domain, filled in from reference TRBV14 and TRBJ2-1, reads EAGVTQFPSHSVIEKGQTVTLRCDPISGHDNLYWYRRVMGKEIKFLLHFVKESKQDESGMPNNRFLAERTGGTYSTLKVQPAELEDSGVYFCASGPRQDGDNEQFFGPGTRLTVL.

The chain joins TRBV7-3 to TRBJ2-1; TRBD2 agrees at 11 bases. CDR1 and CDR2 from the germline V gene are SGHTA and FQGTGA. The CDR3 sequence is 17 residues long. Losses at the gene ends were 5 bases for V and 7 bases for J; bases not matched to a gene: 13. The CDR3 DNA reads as TGTGCCAGCAGCCTATCCGCCGGGACTAGCGGTTTAAATGAGCAGTTCTTC. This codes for CASSLSAGTSGLNEQFF.

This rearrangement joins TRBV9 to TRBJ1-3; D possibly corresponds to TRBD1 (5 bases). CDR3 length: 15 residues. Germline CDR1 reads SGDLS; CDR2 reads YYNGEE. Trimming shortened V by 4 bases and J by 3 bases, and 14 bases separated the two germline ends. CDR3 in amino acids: CASSPRGTDGNTIYF. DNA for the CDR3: TGTGCCAGCAGCCCCCGCGGGACGGATGGAAACACCATATATTTT.

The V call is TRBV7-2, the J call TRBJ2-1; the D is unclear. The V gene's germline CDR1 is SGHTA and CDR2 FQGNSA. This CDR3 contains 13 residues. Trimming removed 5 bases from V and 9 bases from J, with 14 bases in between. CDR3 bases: TGTGCCAGCAGCAACGATAGGTCGGGTGAGCAGTTCTTC. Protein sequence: CASSNDRSGEQFF.

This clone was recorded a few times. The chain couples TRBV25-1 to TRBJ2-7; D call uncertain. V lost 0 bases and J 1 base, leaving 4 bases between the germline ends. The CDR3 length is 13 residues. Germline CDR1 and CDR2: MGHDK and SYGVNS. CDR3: CASSEYASYEQYF. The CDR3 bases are TGTGCCAGCAGTGAATACGCGTCCTACGAGCAGTACTTC.

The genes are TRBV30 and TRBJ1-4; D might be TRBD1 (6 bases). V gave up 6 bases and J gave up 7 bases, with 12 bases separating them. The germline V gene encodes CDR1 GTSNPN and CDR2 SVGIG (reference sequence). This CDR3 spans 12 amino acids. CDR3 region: CACSGVGEKLFF. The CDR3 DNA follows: TGTGCCTGTTCAGGGGTTGGTGAAAAACTGTTTTTT.

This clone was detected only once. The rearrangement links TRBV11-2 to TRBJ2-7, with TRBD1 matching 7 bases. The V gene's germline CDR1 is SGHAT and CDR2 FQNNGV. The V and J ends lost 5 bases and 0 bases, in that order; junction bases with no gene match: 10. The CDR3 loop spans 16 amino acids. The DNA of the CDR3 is TGTGCCAGCAGCCCGAGAACCGGGACAGCCTCCTACGAGCAGTACTTC. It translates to CASSPRTGTASYEQYF.

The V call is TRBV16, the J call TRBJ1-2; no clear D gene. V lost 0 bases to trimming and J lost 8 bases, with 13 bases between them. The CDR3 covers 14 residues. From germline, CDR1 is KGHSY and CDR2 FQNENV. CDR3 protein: CASSQSGGSGGYTF. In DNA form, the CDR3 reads TGTGCCAGCAGCCAATCGGGAGGGTCGGGCGGCTACACCTTC. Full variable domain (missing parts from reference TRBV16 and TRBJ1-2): GEEVAQTPKHLVRGEGQKAKLYCAPIKGHSYVFWYQQVLKNEFKFLISFQNENVFDETGMPKERFSAKCLPNSPCSLEIQATKLEDSAVYFCASSQSGGSGGYTFGSGTRLTVV.

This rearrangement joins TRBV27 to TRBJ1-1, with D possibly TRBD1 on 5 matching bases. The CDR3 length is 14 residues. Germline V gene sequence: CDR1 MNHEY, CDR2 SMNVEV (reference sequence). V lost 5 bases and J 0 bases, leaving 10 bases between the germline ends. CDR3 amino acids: CASSPTTVNTEAFF. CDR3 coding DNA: TGTGCCAGCAGTCCAACGACAGTGAACACTGAAGCTTTCTTT.

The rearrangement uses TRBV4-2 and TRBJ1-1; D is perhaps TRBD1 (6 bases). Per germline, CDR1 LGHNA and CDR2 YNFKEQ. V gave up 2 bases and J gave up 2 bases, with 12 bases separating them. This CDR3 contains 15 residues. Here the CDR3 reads CASSQSGRGNTEAFF. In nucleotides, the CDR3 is TGTGCCAGCAGCCAAAGCGGCAGGGGCAACACTGAAGCTTTCTTT.

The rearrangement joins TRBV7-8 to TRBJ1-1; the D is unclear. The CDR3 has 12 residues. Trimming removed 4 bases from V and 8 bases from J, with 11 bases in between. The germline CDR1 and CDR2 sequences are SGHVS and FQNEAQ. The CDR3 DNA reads TGTGCCAGCAGCTCTGACACCATCGAAGCTTTCTTT. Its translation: CASSSDTIEAFF.

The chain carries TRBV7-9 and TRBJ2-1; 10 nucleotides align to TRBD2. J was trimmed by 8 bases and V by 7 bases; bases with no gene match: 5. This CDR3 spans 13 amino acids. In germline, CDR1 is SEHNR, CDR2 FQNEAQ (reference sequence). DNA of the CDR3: TGTGCCAGCACTAGCGGGAGACTATATGAGCAGTTCTTC. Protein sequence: CASTSGRLYEQFF.